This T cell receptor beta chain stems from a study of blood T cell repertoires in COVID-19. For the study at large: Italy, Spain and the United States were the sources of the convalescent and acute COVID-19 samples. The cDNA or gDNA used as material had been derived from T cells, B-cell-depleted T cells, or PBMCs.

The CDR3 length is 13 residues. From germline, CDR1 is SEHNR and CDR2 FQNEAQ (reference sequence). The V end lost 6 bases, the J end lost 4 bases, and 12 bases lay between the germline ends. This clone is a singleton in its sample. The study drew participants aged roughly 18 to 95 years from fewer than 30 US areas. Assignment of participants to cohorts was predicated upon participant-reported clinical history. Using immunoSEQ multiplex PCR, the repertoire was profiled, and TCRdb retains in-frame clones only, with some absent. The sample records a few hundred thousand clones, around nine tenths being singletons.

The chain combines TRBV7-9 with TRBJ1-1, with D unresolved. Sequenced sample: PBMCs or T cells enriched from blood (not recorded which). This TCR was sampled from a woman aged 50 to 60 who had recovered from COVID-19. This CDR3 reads CASRLEVATEAFF. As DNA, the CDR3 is TGTGCCAGCAGGTTGGAAGTAGCCACTGAAGCTTTCTTT.